This TCR beta chain appears in the sequencing data of a study of OX40 agonist ivuxolimab in advanced cancers. The assay was immunoSEQ multiplex PCR, and TCRdb's table has in-frame clones only and misses some. Among about 69,000 clones listed, almost 90% were seen once. This clonotype originated in an adult with an advanced solid tumor such as melanoma, head and neck, liver or kidney cancer. The sample was CD4+ or CD8+ T cells sorted from blood, taken in a trial of the OX40 agonist ivuxolimab.

CDR3 protein: CASSFRQSNTGELFF. In nucleotides, the CDR3 is TGCGCCAGCAGCTTTCGGCAGTCGAACACCGGGGAGCTGTTTTTT. This chain joins TRBV5-1 and TRBJ2-2, with D uncertain. Looked up from germline, CDR1 is SGHRS and CDR2 is YFSETQ. The CDR3 is 15 amino acids. Trimming took 2 bases from V and 0 from J, leaving 8 bases between them.